This T cell receptor beta chain was observed in a study of T cell repertoires in cytomegalovirus infection. Turning to the study itself: A matching HLA type, together with CMV infection, was signaled by public TCR beta signatures. Notes on the study in general: HLA-C-restricted CMV clonotypes gave the most frequent clonotype in two of eight donors. Identification of carriers of CMV plus the relevant HLA was performed using cumulative public TCR beta family frequency.

This clonotype appeared many times. Its antigen is not known. This CDR3 has 14 residues. The germline CDR1 and CDR2 sequences are SGHAT and FQDESV (reference sequence). The V and J ends lost 6 bases and 0 bases respectively, with 9 bases between them. TCRdb recomputed calls from the reads with MiXCR, one row per CDR3 protein. The data contain some 240,000 distinct CDR3 sequences, 15% to 20% of them singletons. This TCR derives from a human donor in good health (CMV status not recorded). Some clones in this sample may be carry-over from other donors' samples. The sample comprised CD8+ T cells from PBMCs. J is TRBJ1-3 and V is TRBV11-1; D is ambiguous. CDR3 residues: CASRGEGSGNTIYF. The CDR3 region has the DNA TGTGCCAGCAGGGGAGAAGGCTCTGGAAACACCATATATTTT.